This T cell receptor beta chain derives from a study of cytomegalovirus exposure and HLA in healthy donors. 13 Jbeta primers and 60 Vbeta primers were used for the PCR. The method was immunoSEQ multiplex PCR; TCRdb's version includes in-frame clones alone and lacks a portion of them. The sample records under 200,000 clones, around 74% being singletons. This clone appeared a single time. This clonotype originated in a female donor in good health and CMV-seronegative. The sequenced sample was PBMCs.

This chain's CDR3 is CASSSQGDRGDEQYF. The CDR3 region has the DNA TGCGCCAGCAGCTCCCAGGGCGACAGGGGGGACGAGCAGTACTTC. J is TRBJ2-7 and V is TRBV5-1; the match to TRBD1 covers 9 bases. The CDR3 consists of 15 residues. CDR1 SGHRS and CDR2 YFSETQ come from the germline V gene. V was pared by 3 bases and J by 5 bases, with 9 bases of the junction left unmatched.